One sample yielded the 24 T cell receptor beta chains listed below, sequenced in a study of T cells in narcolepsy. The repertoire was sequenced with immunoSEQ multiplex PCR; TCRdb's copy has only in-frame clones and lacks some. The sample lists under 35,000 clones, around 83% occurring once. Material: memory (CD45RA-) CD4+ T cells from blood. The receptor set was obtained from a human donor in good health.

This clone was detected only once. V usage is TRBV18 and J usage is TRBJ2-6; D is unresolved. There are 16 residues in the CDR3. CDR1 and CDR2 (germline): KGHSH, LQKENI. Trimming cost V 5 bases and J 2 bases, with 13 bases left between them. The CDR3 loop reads CASSARFGTGANVLTF. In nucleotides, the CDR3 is TGTGCCAGCTCAGCCAGGTTTGGGACTGGGGCCAACGTCCTGACTTTC.

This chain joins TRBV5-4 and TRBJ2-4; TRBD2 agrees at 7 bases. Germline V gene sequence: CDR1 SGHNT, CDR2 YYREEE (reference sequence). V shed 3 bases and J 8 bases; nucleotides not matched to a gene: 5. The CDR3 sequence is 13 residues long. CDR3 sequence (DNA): TGTGCCAGCAGCTCCAGCGGGGAGGACATTCAGTACTTC. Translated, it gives CASSSSGEDIQYF.

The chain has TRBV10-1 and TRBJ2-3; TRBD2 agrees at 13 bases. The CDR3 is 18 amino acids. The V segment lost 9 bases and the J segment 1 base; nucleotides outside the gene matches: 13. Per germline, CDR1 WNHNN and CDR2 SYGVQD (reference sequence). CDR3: CARPPTSGGLSRTDTQYF. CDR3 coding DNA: TGCGCCAGACCCCCGACTAGCGGGGGGTTAAGTCGCACAGATACGCAGTATTTT.

CDR3 loop: CASSLEGNTQYF. CDR3 nucleotides: TGCGCCAGCAGCTTGGAAGGGAATACGCAGTATTTT. The chain carries TRBV5-1 and TRBJ2-3; no clear D. Germline CDR1 SGHRS, CDR2 YFSETQ. V was clipped by 0 bases and J by 7 bases, with 6 bases between them. There are 12 residues in the CDR3.

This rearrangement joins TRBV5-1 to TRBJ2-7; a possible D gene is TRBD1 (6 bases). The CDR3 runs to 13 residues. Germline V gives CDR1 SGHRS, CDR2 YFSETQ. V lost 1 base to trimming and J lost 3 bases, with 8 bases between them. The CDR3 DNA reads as TGCGCCAGCAGCTTGCCGACAGGCTACGAGCAGTACTTC. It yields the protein CASSLPTGYEQYF.

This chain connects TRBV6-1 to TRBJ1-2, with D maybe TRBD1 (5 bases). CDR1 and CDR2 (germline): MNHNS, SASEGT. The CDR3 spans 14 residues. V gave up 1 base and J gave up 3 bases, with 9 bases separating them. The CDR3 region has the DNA TGTGCCAGCAGTGAAGGTACGGGACACTATGGCTACACCTTC. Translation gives CASSEGTGHYGYTF.

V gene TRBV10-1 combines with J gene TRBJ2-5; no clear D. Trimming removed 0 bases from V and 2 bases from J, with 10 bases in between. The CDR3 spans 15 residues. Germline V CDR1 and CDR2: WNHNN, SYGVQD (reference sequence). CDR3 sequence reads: CASSESGPGQETQYF. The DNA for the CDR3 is TGCGCCAGCAGTGAGTCTGGTCCAGGACAAGAGACCCAGTACTTC.

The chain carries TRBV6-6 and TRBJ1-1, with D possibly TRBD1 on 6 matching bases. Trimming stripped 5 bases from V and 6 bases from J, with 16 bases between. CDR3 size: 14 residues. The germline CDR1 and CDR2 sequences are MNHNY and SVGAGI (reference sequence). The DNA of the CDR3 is TGTGCCAGCAGTCGCCAGGGGTCGCGCGCTGAAGCTTTCTTT. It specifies CASSRQGSRAEAFF.

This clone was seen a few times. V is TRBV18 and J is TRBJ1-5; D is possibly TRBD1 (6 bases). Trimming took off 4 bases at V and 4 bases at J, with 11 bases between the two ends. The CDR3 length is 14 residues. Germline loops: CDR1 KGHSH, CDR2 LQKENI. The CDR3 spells CASSLGTQNQPQHF. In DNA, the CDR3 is TGTGCCAGCTCACTCGGGACACAAAATCAGCCCCAGCATTTT.

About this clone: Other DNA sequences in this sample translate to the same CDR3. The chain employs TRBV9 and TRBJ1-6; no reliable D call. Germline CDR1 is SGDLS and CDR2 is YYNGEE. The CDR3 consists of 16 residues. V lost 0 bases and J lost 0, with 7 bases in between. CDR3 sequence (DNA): TGTGCCAGCAGCGTAGATGGGAGCTCCTATAATTCACCCCTCCACTTT. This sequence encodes CASSVDGSSYNSPLHF.

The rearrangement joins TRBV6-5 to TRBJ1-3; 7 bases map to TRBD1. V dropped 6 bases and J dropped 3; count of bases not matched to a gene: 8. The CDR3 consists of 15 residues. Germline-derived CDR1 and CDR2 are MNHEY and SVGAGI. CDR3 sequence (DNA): TGTGCCAGCAGCTCACGACAGGGCAGTGGAAACACCATATATTTT. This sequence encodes CASSSRQGSGNTIYF.

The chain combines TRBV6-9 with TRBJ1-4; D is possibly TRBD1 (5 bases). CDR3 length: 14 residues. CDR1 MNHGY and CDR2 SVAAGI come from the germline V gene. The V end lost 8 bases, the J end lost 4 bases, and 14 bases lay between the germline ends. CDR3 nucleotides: TGTGCCAGCGGCAGGGTAGGGATTAATGAAAAACTGTTTTTT. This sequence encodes CASGRVGINEKLFF.

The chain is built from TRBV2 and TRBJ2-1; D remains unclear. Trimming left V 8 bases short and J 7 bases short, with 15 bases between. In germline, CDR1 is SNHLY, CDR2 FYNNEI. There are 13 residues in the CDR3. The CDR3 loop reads CASAAGFRNEQFF. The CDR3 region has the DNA TGTGCCAGCGCGGCTGGGTTTAGGAATGAGCAGTTCTTC.

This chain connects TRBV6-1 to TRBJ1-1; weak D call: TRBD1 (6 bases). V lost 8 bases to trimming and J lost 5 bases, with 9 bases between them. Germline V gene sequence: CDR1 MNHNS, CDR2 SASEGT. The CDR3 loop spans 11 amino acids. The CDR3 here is CASHDRTEAFF. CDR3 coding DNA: TGTGCCAGCCATGACAGGACTGAAGCTTTCTTT.

CDR3 in DNA: TGCAGCGTTACCCCCGGGACAGATGAAGCTTTCTTT. This sequence encodes CSVTPGTDEAFF. V and J are TRBV29-1 and TRBJ1-1; 7 bases are a match to TRBD1. The V and J ends lost 5 bases and 7 bases, in that order; junction bases with no gene match: 7. This CDR3 contains 12 residues. Germline V CDR1 and CDR2: SQVTM, ANQGSEA.

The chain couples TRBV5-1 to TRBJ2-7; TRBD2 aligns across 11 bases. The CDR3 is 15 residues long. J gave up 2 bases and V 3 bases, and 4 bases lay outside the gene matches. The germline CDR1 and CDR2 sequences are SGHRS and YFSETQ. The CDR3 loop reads CASSWASGGTYEQYF. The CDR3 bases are TGCGCCAGCAGCTGGGCTAGCGGGGGGACCTACGAGCAGTACTTC.

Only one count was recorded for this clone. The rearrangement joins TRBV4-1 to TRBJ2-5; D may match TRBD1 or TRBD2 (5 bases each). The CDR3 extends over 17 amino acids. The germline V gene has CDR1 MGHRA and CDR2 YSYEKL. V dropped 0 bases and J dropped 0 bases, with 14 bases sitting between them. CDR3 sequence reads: CASSQEGAGAHQETQYF. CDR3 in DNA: TGCGCCAGCAGCCAAGAAGGGGCCGGGGCACACCAAGAGACCCAGTACTTC.

The CDR3 loop is CASALRLCSKFYEQYV. The DNA for the CDR3 is TGTGCCAGTGCGCTACGATTGTGTTCGAAATTCTACGAGCAGTACGTC. The chain recombines TRBV11-1 with TRBJ2-7; D remains ambiguous. This CDR3 contains 16 residues. V lost 9 bases, J lost 3 bases, and 24 bases lay in between. CDR1 SGHAT and CDR2 FQDESV come from the germline V gene (reference sequence).

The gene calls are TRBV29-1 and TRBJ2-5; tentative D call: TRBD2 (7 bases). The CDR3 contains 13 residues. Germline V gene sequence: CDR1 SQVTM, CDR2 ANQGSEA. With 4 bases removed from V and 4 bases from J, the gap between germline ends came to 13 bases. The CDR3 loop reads CSVVGGLGETQYF. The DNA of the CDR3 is TGCAGCGTTGTGGGGGGGCTTGGAGAGACCCAGTACTTC.

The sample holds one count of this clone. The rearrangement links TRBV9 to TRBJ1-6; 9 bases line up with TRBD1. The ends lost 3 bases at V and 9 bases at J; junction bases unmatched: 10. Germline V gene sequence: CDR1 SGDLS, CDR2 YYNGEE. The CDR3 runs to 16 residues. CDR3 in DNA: TGTGCCAGCAGCGAGGGGACAGACAGGGGGGGTTCACCCCTCCACTTT. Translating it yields CASSEGTDRGGSPLHF.

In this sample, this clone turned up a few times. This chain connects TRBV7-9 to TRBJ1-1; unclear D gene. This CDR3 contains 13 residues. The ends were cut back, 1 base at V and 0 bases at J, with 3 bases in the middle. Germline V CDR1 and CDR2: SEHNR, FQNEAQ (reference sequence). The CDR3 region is CASSLVVNTEAFF. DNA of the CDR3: TGTGCCAGCAGCTTAGTAGTGAACACTGAAGCTTTCTTT.

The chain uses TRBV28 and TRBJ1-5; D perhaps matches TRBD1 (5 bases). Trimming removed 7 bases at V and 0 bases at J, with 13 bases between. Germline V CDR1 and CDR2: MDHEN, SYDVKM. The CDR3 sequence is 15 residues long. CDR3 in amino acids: CASKPGTGSNQPQHF. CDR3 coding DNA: TGTGCCAGCAAACCAGGTACAGGTAGCAATCAGCCCCAGCATTTT.

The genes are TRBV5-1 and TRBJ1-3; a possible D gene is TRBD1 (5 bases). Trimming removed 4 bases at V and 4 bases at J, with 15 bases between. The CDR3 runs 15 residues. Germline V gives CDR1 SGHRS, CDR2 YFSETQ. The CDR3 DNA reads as TGCGCCAGCAGCGCAGGGCTTCGTAAGGGAAACACCATATATTTT. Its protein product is CASSAGLRKGNTIYF.

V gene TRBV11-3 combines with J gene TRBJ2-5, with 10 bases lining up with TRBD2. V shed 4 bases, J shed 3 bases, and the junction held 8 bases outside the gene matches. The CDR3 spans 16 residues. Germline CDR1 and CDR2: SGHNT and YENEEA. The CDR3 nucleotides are TGTGCCAGCAGCTCCCGGGGAGCGGGGGGGAAAGAGACCCAGTACTTC. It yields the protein CASSSRGAGGKETQYF.